This T cell receptor beta chain was obtained from a study of T cell responses to AZD1222 COVID-19 vaccine. Overall study results and limits: Nearly half of spike-specific TCRs reportedly target unmutated variant regions. Baseline seropositives among AZD1222 recipients totaled only five to seven. Clonal diversity was possibly underestimated, and the donors were mostly white British, with more females.

TCRdb's copy holds only in-frame clones and misses some; the assay was immunoSEQ multiplex PCR. Here the sample spans some 150,000 clones, roughly nine tenths being singletons. From germline, CDR1 is LGHDT and CDR2 YNNKEL (reference sequence). This CDR3 is 14 amino acids long. V lost 3 bases, J lost 5 bases, and 11 bases lay in between. Remarks on this clone: Its antigen is not known.

The chain combines TRBV3-1 (or the pseudogene TRBV3-2) with TRBJ1-5; D uncertain. Material: peripheral blood, obtained on day 0 of AZD1222 vaccination. The receptor's source is an adult in good health. CDR3 coding DNA: TGTGCCAGCAGCCAGCGGGGATTTGATCAGCCCCAGCATTTT. This encodes CASSQRGFDQPQHF.